The rows below give T cell receptor beta chains drawn from one sample of a study of blood T cell repertoires in COVID-19. Libraries were prepared by immunoSEQ multiplex PCR; TCRdb keeps only in-frame clonotypes and omits some of them. Here the sample spans around 36,000 clones, around 90% being singletons. Sequencing input: peripheral blood. The receptors originated from a human donor in a cohort sampled during active COVID-19. The CDR3 runs from the conserved cysteine through the conserved F or W. The order of the fields is V gene, clone size, J gene, D gene, CDR3 protein, CDR3 DNA. A D gene is named only where the DNA matches it firmly. Clone size, where shown, is once, few, many, or a class for clones that have expanded.

V gene: TRBV28; clone size: NA; J gene: TRBJ1-1; D gene: TRBD1; CDR3 protein: CASTRTGGYTNTEAFF; CDR3 DNA: TGTGCCAGCACCCGGACAGGGGGTTATACGAACACTGAAGCTTTCTTT
V gene: TRBV5-1; clone size: once; J gene: TRBJ1-1; D gene: TRBD1; CDR3 protein: CASSTGQPNTEAFF; CDR3 DNA: TGCGCCAGCAGCACGGGACAGCCGAACACTGAAGCTTTCTTT
V gene: TRBV11-3; clone size: NA; J gene: TRBJ2-1; D gene: TRBD2; CDR3 protein: CASSLASGSGEQFF; CDR3 DNA: TGTGCCAGCAGCTTGGCAAGCGGGAGTGGTGAGCAGTTCTTC
V gene: TRBV5-6; clone size: NA; J gene: TRBJ2-5; D gene: TRBD2; CDR3 protein: CASSGLAGGGTQYF; CDR3 DNA: TGTGCCAGCAGCGGTCTAGCGGGAGGTGGGACCCAGTACTTC
V gene: TRBV19; clone size: NA; J gene: TRBJ1-1; D gene: NA; CDR3 protein: CASSNTVGTEAFF; CDR3 DNA: TGTGCCAGTAGTAACACCGTTGGCACTGAAGCTTTCTTT
V gene: TRBV5-6; clone size: NA; J gene: TRBJ2-7; D gene: NA; CDR3 protein: CASSLFNQAYEQYF; CDR3 DNA: TGTGCCAGCAGCTTGTTCAATCAGGCCTACGAGCAGTACTTC
V gene: TRBV2; clone size: NA; J gene: TRBJ2-7; D gene: NA; CDR3 protein: CASTPAAGWNEQYF; CDR3 DNA: TGTGCCAGCACCCCCGCCGCAGGGTGGAACGAGCAGTACTTC
V gene: TRBV9; clone size: NA; J gene: TRBJ1-1; D gene: TRBD1; CDR3 protein: CASSRTGGSTEAFF; CDR3 DNA: TGTGCCAGCAGCAGAACAGGGGGCAGCACTGAAGCTTTCTTT
V gene: TRBV19; clone size: few; J gene: TRBJ1-1; D gene: TRBD1; CDR3 protein: CASSITGVATEAFF; CDR3 DNA: TGTGCCAGTAGTATAACAGGGGTGGCTACTGAAGCTTTCTTT
V gene: TRBV10-1; clone size: NA; J gene: TRBJ1-2; D gene: NA; CDR3 protein: CASSDQGSFSDGYTF; CDR3 DNA: TGCGCCAGCAGTGACCAGGGGTCCTTCAGTGATGGCTACACCTTC
V gene: TRBV28; clone size: NA; J gene: TRBJ2-3; D gene: NA; CDR3 protein: CASSLPQGNTDTQYF; CDR3 DNA: TGTGCCAGCAGTTTACCGCAGGGGAACACAGATACGCAGTATTTT
V gene: TRBV6-6; clone size: NA; J gene: TRBJ2-7; D gene: NA; CDR3 protein: CASRNQDGGSYEQYF; CDR3 DNA: TGTGCCAGCAGAAACCAGGACGGGGGATCCTACGAGCAGTACTTC
V gene: TRBV5-6; clone size: NA; J gene: TRBJ1-6; D gene: NA; CDR3 protein: CASSLGTLPNSPLHF; CDR3 DNA: TGTGCCAGCAGCTTAGGAACACTACCTAATTCACCCCTCCACTTT
V gene: TRBV12-2; clone size: NA; J gene: TRBJ1-4; D gene: NA; CDR3 protein: CASRLGTGGDRGKEKLFF; CDR3 DNA: TGTGCAAGTCGCCTCGGGACAGGGGGCGATCGGGGTAAAGAAAAACTGTTTTTT
V gene: TRBV30; clone size: NA; J gene: TRBJ1-5; D gene: NA; CDR3 protein: CAWREFRGGNQPQHF; CDR3 DNA: TGTGCCTGGAGGGAATTCAGGGGAGGCAATCAGCCCCAGCATTTT
V gene: TRBV5-5; clone size: NA; J gene: TRBJ2-5; D gene: TRBD1; CDR3 protein: CASSYGTGQETQYF; CDR3 DNA: TGTGCCAGCAGCTACGGGACAGGCCAAGAGACCCAGTACTTC
V gene: TRBV6-5; clone size: few; J gene: TRBJ2-7; D gene: NA; CDR3 protein: CASGRGSSYEQYF; CDR3 DNA: TGTGCCAGCGGGCGTGGTAGCTCCTACGAGCAGTACTTC
V gene: TRBV7-6; clone size: NA; J gene: TRBJ1-3; D gene: TRBD1; CDR3 protein: CASSLSAGGSSGNTIYF; CDR3 DNA: TGTGCCAGCAGCTTATCGGCAGGGGGTAGCTCTGGAAACACCATATATTTT
V gene: TRBV5-4; clone size: NA; J gene: TRBJ1-5; D gene: TRBD1; CDR3 protein: CASSITGVNQPQHF; CDR3 DNA: TGTGCCAGCAGCATCACAGGGGTCAATCAGCCCCAGCATTTT
V gene: TRBV5-1; clone size: NA; J gene: TRBJ2-1; D gene: TRBD2; CDR3 protein: CASSLPIAGGDNEQFF; CDR3 DNA: TGCGCCAGCAGCTTGCCCATAGCGGGAGGCGACAATGAGCAGTTCTTC
V gene: TRBV2; clone size: NA; J gene: TRBJ1-4; D gene: TRBD1; CDR3 protein: CASRQGVKVPTNEKLFF; CDR3 DNA: TGTGCCAGCAGACAGGGGGTAAAGGTTCCGACTAATGAAAAACTGTTTTTT
V gene: TRBV7-2; clone size: NA; J gene: TRBJ1-2; D gene: TRBD1; CDR3 protein: CASSPYELTGVGYTF; CDR3 DNA: TGTGCCAGCAGCCCGTACGAACTCACAGGGGTTGGCTACACCTTC
V gene: TRBV7-9; clone size: medium-sized; J gene: TRBJ1-1; D gene: NA; CDR3 protein: CASTQQGRAAGNTEAFF; CDR3 DNA: TGTGCCAGCACCCAGCAGGGTCGAGCAGCGGGGAACACTGAAGCTTTCTTT
V gene: TRBV3-1/TRBV3-2; clone size: NA; J gene: TRBJ1-1; D gene: TRBD1; CDR3 protein: CASSQGTGGAGTEAFF; CDR3 DNA: TGTGCCAGCAGCCAAGGGACAGGGGGCGCGGGCACTGAAGCTTTCTTT
V gene: TRBV3-1/TRBV3-2; clone size: NA; J gene: TRBJ1-5; D gene: NA; CDR3 protein: CASSQDLGVGNQPQHF; CDR3 DNA: TGTGCCAGCAGCCAAGATCTGGGCGTGGGCAATCAGCCCCAGCATTTT
V gene: TRBV5-4; clone size: NA; J gene: TRBJ2-1; D gene: TRBD2; CDR3 protein: CASSLVGLAEYNEQFF; CDR3 DNA: TGTGCCAGCAGCTTGGTAGGACTAGCGGAGTACAATGAGCAGTTCTTC
V gene: TRBV7-2; clone size: NA; J gene: TRBJ2-5; D gene: NA; CDR3 protein: CASSLSGIQETQYF; CDR3 DNA: TGTGCCAGCAGCTTATCGGGGATTCAAGAGACCCAGTACTTC
V gene: TRBV6-2/TRBV6-3; clone size: NA; J gene: TRBJ2-3; D gene: TRBD2; CDR3 protein: CASSYPTSGRGSATDTQYF; CDR3 DNA: TGTGCCAGCAGTTACCCAACTAGCGGGAGAGGGAGCGCGACAGATACGCAGTATTTT
V gene: TRBV10-2; clone size: medium-sized; J gene: TRBJ1-1; D gene: TRBD1; CDR3 protein: CASSGPPGQGGTEAFF; CDR3 DNA: TGCGCCAGCAGTGGCCCACCGGGACAGGGTGGCACTGAAGCTTTCTTT
V gene: TRBV5-6; clone size: NA; J gene: TRBJ2-7; D gene: TRBD1; CDR3 protein: CASSKQGTLYEQYF; CDR3 DNA: TGTGCCAGCAGCAAACAGGGGACACTTTACGAGCAGTACTTC
V gene: TRBV4-1; clone size: NA; J gene: TRBJ2-3; D gene: TRBD1; CDR3 protein: CASSQDSNRGKDTQYF; CDR3 DNA: TGCGCCAGCAGCCAAGATAGTAACAGGGGGAAAGACACGCAGTATTTT
V gene: TRBV29-1; clone size: once; J gene: TRBJ2-2; D gene: TRBD1; CDR3 protein: CSVIPSRGLSTGELFF; CDR3 DNA: TGCAGCGTTATCCCGTCGAGGGGGCTTAGCACCGGGGAGCTGTTTTTT
V gene: TRBV27; clone size: few; J gene: TRBJ2-7; D gene: NA; CDR3 protein: CASSLAGLSSYEQYF; CDR3 DNA: TGTGCCAGCAGTTTAGCCGGACTAAGCTCCTACGAGCAGTACTTC
V gene: TRBV6-2/TRBV6-3; clone size: NA; J gene: TRBJ2-7; D gene: TRBD2; CDR3 protein: CASSGTSGRAEQYF; CDR3 DNA: TGTGCCAGCAGCGGGACTAGCGGGAGGGCCGAGCAGTACTTC
V gene: TRBV18; clone size: NA; J gene: TRBJ1-1; D gene: NA; CDR3 protein: CASTGGVNTEAFF; CDR3 DNA: TGTGCCAGCACCGGCGGGGTGAACACTGAAGCTTTCTTT
V gene: TRBV9; clone size: once; J gene: TRBJ2-3; D gene: NA; CDR3 protein: CASSEGGGTDTQYF; CDR3 DNA: TGTGCCAGCAGCGAGGGCGGAGGGACAGATACGCAGTATTTT
V gene: TRBV18; clone size: NA; J gene: TRBJ2-6; D gene: NA; CDR3 protein: CASSPLLSDVLTF; CDR3 DNA: TGTGCCAGCTCACCACTGCTCAGCGACGTCCTGACTTTC
V gene: TRBV19; clone size: NA; J gene: TRBJ1-4; D gene: NA; CDR3 protein: CASTPGDSLGKKLFF; CDR3 DNA: TGTGCCAGCACCCCGGGGGATAGTCTGGGGAAAAAACTGTTTTTT
V gene: TRBV7-9; clone size: NA; J gene: TRBJ2-3; D gene: TRBD2; CDR3 protein: CASSFRAGASTDTQYF; CDR3 DNA: TGTGCCAGCAGTTTCCGAGCGGGAGCGAGCACAGATACGCAGTATTTT
V gene: TRBV28; clone size: NA; J gene: TRBJ2-7; D gene: TRBD1; CDR3 protein: CASHGTGIYEQYF; CDR3 DNA: TGTGCCAGCCACGGGACAGGGATCTACGAGCAGTACTTC
V gene: TRBV18; clone size: NA; J gene: TRBJ1-5; D gene: NA; CDR3 protein: CASSSGFGQPQHF; CDR3 DNA: TGTGCCAGCTCATCAGGGTTCGGTCAGCCCCAGCATTTT
V gene: TRBV11-2; clone size: NA; J gene: TRBJ2-7; D gene: NA; CDR3 protein: CASSLGGSTYEQYF; CDR3 DNA: TGTGCCAGCAGCTTAGGCGGCAGTACCTACGAGCAGTACTTC
V gene: TRBV9; clone size: NA; J gene: TRBJ1-1; D gene: TRBD1; CDR3 protein: CASSLTGTGSPSEAFF; CDR3 DNA: TGTGCCAGCAGCCTTACCGGGACAGGGAGTCCCAGTGAAGCTTTCTTT
V gene: TRBV7-2; clone size: NA; J gene: TRBJ1-5; D gene: TRBD1; CDR3 protein: CASSDRTGEVQPQHF; CDR3 DNA: TGTGCCAGCAGCGACCGGACAGGGGAGGTTCAGCCCCAGCATTTT
V gene: TRBV5-1; clone size: few; J gene: TRBJ1-4; D gene: NA; CDR3 protein: CASSSELRGGEKLFF; CDR3 DNA: TGCGCCAGCAGCTCCGAGCTAAGGGGGGGTGAAAAACTGTTTTTT
V gene: TRBV19; clone size: NA; J gene: TRBJ2-7; D gene: TRBD1; CDR3 protein: CASSRATGGSYEQYF; CDR3 DNA: TGTGCCAGTAGTAGGGCAACAGGGGGTTCCTACGAGCAGTACTTC
V gene: TRBV10-1; clone size: NA; J gene: TRBJ1-1; D gene: NA; CDR3 protein: CASSPTGIMNTEAFF; CDR3 DNA: TGCGCCAGCAGCCCAACAGGCATCATGAACACTGAAGCTTTCTTT
V gene: TRBV7-6; clone size: NA; J gene: TRBJ2-3; D gene: NA; CDR3 protein: CASSLGGRRGTDTQYF; CDR3 DNA: TGTGCCAGCAGCTTAGGAGGTCGCAGAGGCACAGATACGCAGTATTTT
V gene: TRBV9; clone size: NA; J gene: TRBJ1-4; D gene: NA; CDR3 protein: CASSPRATANEKLFF; CDR3 DNA: TGTGCCAGCAGCCCGCGAGCTACGGCTAATGAAAAACTGTTTTTT
V gene: TRBV5-1; clone size: NA; J gene: TRBJ1-4; D gene: NA; CDR3 protein: CASRPDSNEKLFF; CDR3 DNA: TGCGCCAGCAGACCGGACAGTAATGAAAAACTGTTTTTT
V gene: TRBV27; clone size: NA; J gene: TRBJ2-7; D gene: TRBD2; CDR3 protein: CASRGAGGGYEQYF; CDR3 DNA: TGTGCCAGCAGGGGAGCGGGGGGCGGATACGAGCAGTACTTC
V gene: TRBV24-1; clone size: NA; J gene: TRBJ2-7; D gene: TRBD2; CDR3 protein: CATSDAGTSGGQYF; CDR3 DNA: TGTGCCACCAGTGACGCCGGGACTAGCGGGGGACAGTACTTC
V gene: TRBV7-2; clone size: NA; J gene: TRBJ2-4; D gene: NA; CDR3 protein: CASSPTGSGGVRIQYF; CDR3 DNA: TGTGCCAGCAGCCCGACAGGGAGCGGGGGAGTTCGCATTCAGTACTTC
V gene: TRBV7-8; clone size: once; J gene: TRBJ2-1; D gene: NA; CDR3 protein: CASSLRQVGEQFF; CDR3 DNA: TGTGCCAGCAGCTTAAGACAGGTGGGGGAGCAGTTCTTC
V gene: TRBV7-9; clone size: NA; J gene: TRBJ2-5; D gene: NA; CDR3 protein: CASSLGGGTQYF; CDR3 DNA: TGTGCCAGCAGCTTAGGAGGGGGGACCCAGTACTTC
V gene: TRBV29-1; clone size: NA; J gene: TRBJ1-2; D gene: NA; CDR3 protein: CSAERGGYTF; CDR3 DNA: TGCAGCGCTGAGCGGGGAGGCTACACCTTC
V gene: TRBV9; clone size: NA; J gene: TRBJ2-5; D gene: NA; CDR3 protein: CASSVAPLETQYF; CDR3 DNA: TGTGCCAGCAGCGTAGCCCCCCTGGAGACCCAGTACTTC
V gene: TRBV5-1; clone size: NA; J gene: TRBJ1-3; D gene: NA; CDR3 protein: CASSFDGGTIYF; CDR3 DNA: TGCGCCAGCAGCTTTGACGGAGGAACCATATATTTT